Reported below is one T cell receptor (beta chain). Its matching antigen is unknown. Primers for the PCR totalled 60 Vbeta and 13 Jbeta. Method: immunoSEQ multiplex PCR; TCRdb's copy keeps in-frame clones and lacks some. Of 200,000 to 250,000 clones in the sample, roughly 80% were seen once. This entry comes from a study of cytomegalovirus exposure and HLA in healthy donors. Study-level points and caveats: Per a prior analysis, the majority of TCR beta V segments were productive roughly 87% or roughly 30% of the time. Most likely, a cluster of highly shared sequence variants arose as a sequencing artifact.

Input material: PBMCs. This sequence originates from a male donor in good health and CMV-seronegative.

CDR3 in DNA: TGTGCCAGCAGCTCTAGCACAGATACGCAGTATTTT. Its translation is CASSSSTDTQYF. The chain recombines TRBV13 with TRBJ2-3; no reliable D call. V was pared by 4 bases and J by 0 bases, with 2 bases between. This CDR3 is 12 amino acids long. Germline V gene lookup returns CDR1 PRHDT and CDR2 FYEKMQ (reference sequence). Complete variable domain (other parts from reference TRBV13 and TRBJ2-3): AAGVIQSPRHLIKEKRETATLKCYPIPRHDTVYWYQQGPGQDPQFLISFYEKMQSDKGSIPDRFSAQQFSDYHSELNMSSLELGDSALYFCASSSSTDTQYFGPGTRLTVL.